This T cell receptor beta chain was recorded in a study of CD8 T cells in ankylosing spondylitis (dated by TCRdb to 2016 to 2017). The study in broad terms: To find TCR variants linked to disease, the study profiled T cell receptor beta repertoires in ankylosing spondylitis patients and healthy donors. The full study cohort comprised 25 or so ankylosing spondylitis patients and 85 to 120 healthy donors. Samples of peripheral blood were taken, and for ankylosing spondylitis patients, synovial fluid was collected as well. General findings and caveats noted by the study authors: Blood from ankylosing spondylitis patients appeared to be characterized by a TCR beta motif composed of eight highly homologous amino acid variants. Some of the motif variants had been reported before in the synovial fluid and blood of reactive arthritis patients, a finding that suggests common disease-initiation mechanisms. A CD8+ phenotype was shown by the disease-linked clones, which were found at relatively low frequencies in peripheral blood. According to the report, matched synovial fluid samples from ankylosing spondylitis patients were significantly enriched for the disease-linked clones.

The instrument given in TCRdb is Illumina HiSeq 2500. Quantitative 5'-RACE with molecular barcodes was used to prepare TCR beta libraries. Under the source paper's analysis protocol: To identify disease-linked TCR variants, a new computational method was used, one built on a probabilistic model of VDJ rearrangement. TCRdb reworked the public reads: Q25 trimming with fastp, MiXCR clone assembly, productive beta chains retained. Rows matching on CDR3 protein sequence are summarized as one entry with the most common DNA and genes. TCRdb, rather than the study authors, made the V and J calls. This sample lists fewer than 750,000 distinct CDR3 sequences; around 20% were detected once. The biggest ten clones account for 15% to 20% of the sample. For CDR1 and CDR2, the germline V gene lists KGHSH and LQKENI. Deletion took 5 bases off V and 5 bases off J, with a span of 18 bases between the germline ends. Measured from the cysteine to the phenylalanine, the CDR3 is 15 residues long. Only the CDR3 DNA stays, 45 bases, in frame from base 1.

This clonotype was seen only a few times. Its binding antigen is unknown. The record has no base qualities; no much larger clone is one base away. The sample consisted of blood, either unsorted or a sorted T cell fraction (not recorded which). The rearranged chain carries TRBV18 and TRBJ1-1, and possibly TRBD1, on 6 matching bases. This TCR was sampled from a male donor with ankylosing spondylitis. The encoded CDR3 is CASSTGQGRETEAFF. The DNA reads TGTGCCAGCTCAACCGGTCAGGGGAGGGAGACTGAAGCTTTCTTT.